These 29 T cell receptor beta chains originate from one sample sequenced in a study of T cells in tuberculosis listed by TCRdb under 2018. Preparation of the library involved the immunoSEQ multiplex PCR assay. Imported from immuneACCESS, the table was reduced by TCRdb to in-frame sequences with V and J called. These copies leave out some clones; in studies compared against another copy, an unresolved V gene accounts for under half, and the cause of the remainder is not known. In all, the sample holds 25,000 to 35,000 clones, and nearly 97% of those were seen once. Of the sample, roughly 2.3% falls within the top ten clones. The sample was PBMCs. These TCRs come from a donor aged 5 to 30 with latent tuberculosis or without tuberculosis infection.

The gene calls are TRBV21-1 and TRBJ1-2. TRBV21-1 is noted as a pseudogene. There are 15 residues in the CDR3. The DNA for the CDR3 is TGTGCCAGCAGCAAAGAGGGCCCACCGGGGTTAGGCTACACCTTC. As protein: CASSKEGPPGLGYTF.

The chain has TRBV5-1 and TRBJ1-2; unclear D gene. Looked up from germline, CDR1 is SGHRS and CDR2 is YFSETQ. Between the trimmed V and J ends, which lost 6 bases and 3 bases, there was a span of 18 bases. The CDR3 covers 15 residues. The CDR3 DNA reads TGCGCCAGCACCCCGCTACCGGGAGTCGACTATGGCTACACCTTC. Amino acid sequence: CASTPLPGVDYGYTF.

The CDR3 region is CASSLEPAGGGGGYTF. CDR3 nucleotides: TGTGCCAGCAGCTTAGAGCCGGCAGGGGGAGGTGGTGGCTACACCTTC. The chain recombines TRBV7-2 with TRBJ1-2; 7 bases agree with TRBD1. In germline, CDR1 is SGHTA, CDR2 FQGNSA. Trimming took 1 base from V and 7 from J; bases not matched to a gene: 12. The CDR3 totals 16 residues.

V is TRBV9 and J is TRBJ2-2; D is perhaps TRBD2 (5 bases). The ends were cut back, 2 bases at V and 5 bases at J, with 10 bases in the middle. The CDR3 is 14 amino acids. Germline V gene data show CDR1 as SGDLS and CDR2 as YYNGEE. CDR3 in DNA: TGTGCCAGCAGCGTGAGAGAGCGGACCGGGGAGCTGTTTTTT. This gives the protein CASSVRERTGELFF.

The chain combines TRBV2 with TRBJ1-1; perhaps TRBD1 as D (5 bases). The length of the CDR3 is 13 residues. Trimming pared 5 bases from V and 5 bases from J, leaving 12 bases between. The germline gives CDR1 SNHLY, CDR2 FYNNEI. CDR3: CASSPQGRTEAFF. CDR3 nucleotides: TGTGCCAGCAGTCCTCAGGGTAGGACTGAAGCTTTCTTT. Combining the CDR3 with reference TRBV2 and TRBJ1-1 gives the whole variable domain EPEVTQTPSHQVTQMGQEVILRCVPISNHLYFYWYRQILGQKVEFLVSFYNNEISEKSEIFDDQFSVERPDGSNFTLKIRSTKLEDSAMYFCASSPQGRTEAFFGQGTRLTVV.

The CDR3 protein is CASSSQQGVGNTIYF. DNA for the CDR3: TGCGCCAGCAGCTCCCAACAGGGGGTAGGAAACACCATATATTTT. The rearrangement joins TRBV5-1 to TRBJ1-3, with 8 bases fitting TRBD1. Germline V gene lookup returns CDR1 SGHRS and CDR2 YFSETQ. This CDR3 comprises 15 residues. After removal of 3 bases from V and 4 bases from J, the junction contained 6 bases not matched to a gene.

The chain couples TRBV7-8 to TRBJ1-2, with TRBD1 matching over 7 bases. The CDR3 extends over 16 amino acids. Germline CDR1 and CDR2: SGHVS and FQNEAQ. The J segment lost 0 bases and the V segment lost 5 bases, leaving 9 bases of the junction unmatched. The CDR3 here is CASSPPRQGPNYGYTF. Written as DNA, the CDR3 is TGTGCCAGCAGCCCCCCCCGACAGGGTCCTAACTATGGCTACACCTTC.

This chain joins TRBV28 and TRBJ2-7, with 9 nucleotides matching TRBD1. This CDR3 is built from 13 residues. Losses at the gene ends were 7 bases for V and 5 bases for J; bases not matched to a gene: 6. The germline V gene has CDR1 MDHEN and CDR2 SYDVKM. The CDR3: CASMGQGPNEQYF. CDR3 nucleotide sequence: TGTGCCAGCATGGGACAGGGACCCAACGAGCAGTACTTC.

The rearrangement uses TRBV7-9 and TRBJ1-1, with D unclear. Trimming stripped 1 base from V and 10 bases from J, with 10 bases between. Per germline, CDR1 SEHNR and CDR2 FQNEAQ (reference sequence). This CDR3 has 12 amino acids. This CDR3 reads CASSLEDLVAFF. CDR3 nucleotide sequence: TGTGCCAGCAGCTTAGAGGACTTGGTAGCTTTCTTT.

The chain couples TRBV2 to TRBJ2-2; D is perhaps TRBD1 (6 bases). Deletions cut 7 bases from V and 9 bases from J, with 21 bases between. The CDR3 extends over 15 amino acids. Germline V lookup: CDR1 SNHLY, CDR2 FYNNEI. This CDR3 is CASNAGVAPTRELFF. As DNA, the CDR3 is TGTGCCAGCAATGCAGGGGTAGCACCTACCCGGGAGCTGTTTTTT.

The chain recombines TRBV7-2 with TRBJ2-1, with a weak D call TRBD2 (5 bases). Germline assignment: CDR1 SGHTA and CDR2 FQGNSA. The V end lost 5 bases, the J end lost 8 bases, and 13 bases lay between the germline ends. The CDR3 has 13 residues. The CDR3 spells CASSKPSSHEQFF. The DNA of the CDR3 is TGTGCCAGCAGCAAGCCTTCTAGCCATGAGCAGTTCTTC.

This rearrangement joins TRBV5-1 to TRBJ2-1; possibly TRBD1 for D (6 bases). CDR1 is SGHRS and CDR2 is YFSETQ in the germline V gene. This CDR3 has 15 amino acids. Trimming took 6 bases from V and 4 from J, leaving 17 bases between them. The DNA of the CDR3 is TGCGCCAGCAACATGTTGGCAGGGGCGTACAATGAGCAGTTCTTC. Protein: CASNMLAGAYNEQFF. The variable domain in full, completed from reference TRBV5-1 and TRBJ2-1, reads KAGVTQTPRYLIKTRGQQVTLSCSPISGHRSVSWYQQTPGQGLQFLFEYFSETQRNKGNFPGRFSGRQFSNSRSEMNVSTLELGDSALYLCASNMLAGAYNEQFFGPGTRLTVL.

The table lists this clone with a count of one. The genes are TRBV4-1 and TRBJ1-1; 12 bases are a match to TRBD1. The trim removed 8 bases at V and 0 bases at J, leaving 7 bases unmatched. The CDR3 has 16 amino acids. Germline lookup yields CDR1 MGHRA and CDR2 YSYEKL. The CDR3 here is CASSKGQGAMNTEAFF. CDR3 nucleotides: TGCGCCAGCTCGAAGGGACAGGGGGCAATGAACACTGAAGCTTTCTTT.

This clone was detected only a few times. The chain uses TRBV18 and TRBJ1-3; possibly TRBD1 for D (6 bases). Germline V gives CDR1 KGHSH, CDR2 LQKENI. The CDR3 covers 13 residues. Between the trimmed V and J ends, which lost 2 bases and 8 bases, there was a span of 10 bases. CDR3 coding DNA: TGTGCCAGCTCACCAGGGGGCGCGGACACCATATATTTT. It specifies CASSPGGADTIYF.

This sequence joins TRBV18 and TRBJ2-1; 7 bases fit TRBD2. Germline V gene data show CDR1 as KGHSH and CDR2 as LQKENI. J was trimmed by 7 bases and V by 6 bases; bases with no gene match: 18. This CDR3 is 17 amino acids long. DNA of the CDR3: TGTGCCAGCTCGCAGCAACGTACCGGGACTAACAGGAATGAGCAGTTCTTC. The encoded protein is CASSQQRTGTNRNEQFF.

The chain combines TRBV12-5 with TRBJ2-3; D possibly corresponds to TRBD2 (6 bases). The CDR3 is 15 residues long. Trimming left V 2 bases short and J 3 bases short, with 12 bases between. CDR1 LGHNT and CDR2 FRNRAP come from the germline V gene. The CDR3 region is CASGLSVGGTDTQYF. The CDR3 DNA follows: TGTGCTAGTGGTTTGTCAGTTGGGGGGACAGATACGCAGTATTTT.

The chain has TRBV7-8 and TRBJ2-5; D gene uncertain. CDR1 is SGHVS, CDR2 FQNEAQ, per germline. V lost 4 bases and J 5 bases, leaving 11 bases between the germline ends. There are 13 residues in the CDR3. The CDR3 sequence: CASSYLGLETQYF. Here the CDR3 DNA reads TGTGCCAGCAGCTATCTCGGGTTGGAGACCCAGTACTTC.

The rearrangement joins TRBV30 to TRBJ1-2; D not certain. Germline lookup yields CDR1 GTSNPN and CDR2 SVGIG (reference sequence). Trimming took off 0 bases at V and 0 bases at J, with 14 bases between the two ends. The CDR3 has 16 amino acids. DNA for the CDR3: TGTGCCTGGAGTGTCTCACCCAAGTCAGCTAACTATGGCTACACCTTC. It translates to CAWSVSPKSANYGYTF.

The genes are TRBV28 and TRBJ2-1, with D possibly being TRBD2 (6 bases). The CDR3 runs 16 residues. Germline-derived CDR1 and CDR2 are MDHEN and SYDVKM. V was clipped by 6 bases and J by 5 bases, with 20 bases between them. CDR3 region: CASRRRVGGRNNEQFF. CDR3 coding DNA: TGTGCCAGCAGGAGGCGGGTCGGTGGGAGGAACAATGAGCAGTTCTTC.

V is TRBV30 and J is TRBJ1-5, with D possibly TRBD1 on 5 matching bases. Trimming left V 2 bases short and J 13 bases short, with 12 bases between. The V gene's germline CDR1 is GTSNPN and CDR2 SVGIG (reference sequence). The CDR3 has 11 amino acids. The CDR3 spells CAWSTGDLQHF. CDR3 in DNA: TGTGCCTGGAGTACGGGGGACCTTCAGCATTTT.

This sequence joins TRBV11-2 and TRBJ1-2, with 10 positions matching TRBD1. With V trimmed by 4 bases and J by 8 bases, 10 bases remained unmatched. The CDR3 covers 15 residues. Germline V lookup: CDR1 SGHAT, CDR2 FQNNGV. In DNA form, the CDR3 reads TGTGCCAGCAGCTCTCGGACAGGGGGAATGGGAGGCTACACCTTC. The encoded protein is CASSSRTGGMGGYTF.

The chain joins TRBV7-8 to TRBJ2-1; TRBD2 might be the D (5 bases). The V and J ends lost 7 bases and 1 base respectively, with 8 bases between them. The length of the CDR3 is 13 residues. Germline CDR1 and CDR2: SGHVS and FQNEAQ. DNA of the CDR3: TGTGCCAGCAAAGGGAGATCCTACAATGAGCAGTTCTTC. The encoded protein is CASKGRSYNEQFF.

V and J are TRBV7-8 and TRBJ2-7; D might be TRBD2 (5 bases). The ends were cut back, 8 bases at V and 7 bases at J, with 9 bases in the middle. CDR1 and CDR2 from the germline V gene are SGHVS and FQNEAQ. The CDR3 spans 10 residues. The CDR3 sequence: CASGSGEQYF. CDR3 coding DNA: TGTGCCAGCGGGTCGGGGGAGCAGTACTTC.

This sequence joins TRBV14 and TRBJ2-7, with 13 positions matching TRBD2. V lost 8 bases, J lost 4 bases, and 2 bases stayed unmatched. Germline loops: CDR1 SGHDN, CDR2 FVKESK. This CDR3 contains 13 residues. DNA for the CDR3: TGTGCCAGCGGGGGACTAGCGGGATACGAGCAGTACTTC. Translating it yields CASGGLAGYEQYF.

The chain couples TRBV5-1 to TRBJ1-2; possible D gene TRBD1, 5 bases. Trimming cost V 2 bases and J 8 bases, with 13 bases left between them. Germline assignment: CDR1 SGHRS and CDR2 YFSETQ. The CDR3 loop spans 13 amino acids. The CDR3 DNA reads as TGCGCCAGCAGCTTTATTGGGGGGACCGGCTACACCTTC. Protein product: CASSFIGGTGYTF.

This chain joins TRBV7-3 and TRBJ2-5; 11 nucleotides align to TRBD2. This CDR3 has 16 amino acids. Trimming cost V 6 bases and J 3 bases; bases outside gene matches: 9. Germline V CDR1 and CDR2: SGHTA, FQGTGA. CDR3 bases: TGTGCCAGCAGATTGAATCCGGGACTAGCGGAAGAGACCCAGTACTTC. Its translation: CASRLNPGLAEETQYF.

The V call is TRBV29-1, the J call TRBJ2-1; D unresolved. The CDR3 is 14 residues long. Germline V CDR1 and CDR2: SQVTM, ANQGSEA. Trimming took off 7 bases at V and 1 base at J, with 14 bases between the two ends. The CDR3 nucleotides are TGCAGCGGCCTAGAAACCAGTTCCTACAATGAGCAGTTCTTC. As protein: CSGLETSSYNEQFF.

The chain carries TRBV7-9 and TRBJ2-7; TRBD2 matches 7 bases. The germline CDR1 and CDR2 sequences are SEHNR and FQNEAQ (reference sequence). The CDR3 has 15 residues. Losses at the gene ends were 3 bases for V and 2 bases for J; bases not matched to a gene: 7. The CDR3 sequence: CASSFRGGWAYEQYF. CDR3 nucleotides: TGTGCCAGCAGCTTTCGCGGGGGATGGGCCTACGAGCAGTACTTC.

This clone appeared once. The chain is built from TRBV27 and TRBJ2-7; the match to TRBD2 covers 7 bases. V gave up 2 bases and J gave up 2 bases; unmatched junction bases: 3. Germline CDR1 and CDR2: MNHEY and SMNVEV (reference sequence). CDR3 size: 14 residues. This CDR3 reads CASSLRGSAYEQYF. The CDR3 nucleotides read TGTGCCAGCAGTTTACGCGGGAGCGCCTACGAGCAGTACTTC.